The rows below give T cell receptor beta chains drawn from one sample of a study of OX40 agonist ivuxolimab in advanced cancers. Sequenced by immunoSEQ multiplex PCR; TCRdb stores in-frame clones only, minus some. The profile shows 15,000 to 25,000 clones, nearly 70% of them singletons. This specimen consisted of CD4+ or CD8+ T cells sorted from blood, obtained in a trial of the OX40 agonist ivuxolimab. All receptors derive from an adult with an advanced solid tumor such as melanoma, head and neck, liver or kidney cancer. CDR3s leave out the opening cysteine and the closing phenylalanine or tryptophan.

TRBV27	TRBJ2-7	ASSFRAGGAYEQY
TRBV2	TRBJ2-7	ASSSEAGISYEQY
TRBV28	TRBJ2-7	ATRGDRRLYEQY
TRBV19	TRBJ2-7	ASSISTDSYYEQY
TRBV14	TRBJ1-1	ASSRLTGFGVNTEAF
TRBV7-9	TRBJ2-5	ASSPWDQETQY
TRBV7-2	TRBJ2-5	ASSLHPLETQY
TRBV28	TRBJ2-7	ASSLIIQGAHYEQY
TRBV6-5	TRBJ2-7	ASSYSKDYPYEQY
TRBV6-5	TRBJ2-3	ASSYVGLADTQY
TRBV5-4	TRBJ1-2	ASRPWGEGVLGYT
TRBV6-6	TRBJ1-5	ASSYLGDQPQH
TRBV27	TRBJ2-2	ASSLSGWGELF
TRBV9	TRBJ2-5	ASSVEGRGGRETQY
TRBV10-2	TRBJ2-7	AKPGVYYLDPSYEQY
TRBV28	TRBJ2-2	ASSLSGGAGELF
TRBV7-3	TRBJ2-3	ASSQIGDTQY
TRBV9	TRBJ1-2	ASNRGPEGDGYT
TRBV28	TRBJ2-7	ASSTTYEQY
TRBV28	TRBJ1-3	ASFNSGNTIY
TRBV19	TRBJ1-5	ASSPMENQPQH
TRBV28	TRBJ1-6	ASSFLAGNSPLH
TRBV7-7	TRBJ2-1	ASSRGMDSYNEQF
TRBV9	TRBJ2-7	ASSAGLAGGPAYEQY
TRBV6-6	TRBJ2-1	ASSVESGNEQF
TRBV6-6	TRBJ2-2	ASTGTGSLF
TRBV29-1	TRBJ1-1	SVEDWQNEAF
TRBV11-2	TRBJ2-3	ASSLYMAGGPTDTQY
TRBV27	TRBJ1-6	ASSLANSPLH
TRBV7-6	TRBJ1-3	ASSPGPGYSGNTIY
TRBV21-1	TRBJ1-2	ASSKALYSQNYGYT
TRBV5-1	TRBJ1-1	ASSKDRRWNTEAF